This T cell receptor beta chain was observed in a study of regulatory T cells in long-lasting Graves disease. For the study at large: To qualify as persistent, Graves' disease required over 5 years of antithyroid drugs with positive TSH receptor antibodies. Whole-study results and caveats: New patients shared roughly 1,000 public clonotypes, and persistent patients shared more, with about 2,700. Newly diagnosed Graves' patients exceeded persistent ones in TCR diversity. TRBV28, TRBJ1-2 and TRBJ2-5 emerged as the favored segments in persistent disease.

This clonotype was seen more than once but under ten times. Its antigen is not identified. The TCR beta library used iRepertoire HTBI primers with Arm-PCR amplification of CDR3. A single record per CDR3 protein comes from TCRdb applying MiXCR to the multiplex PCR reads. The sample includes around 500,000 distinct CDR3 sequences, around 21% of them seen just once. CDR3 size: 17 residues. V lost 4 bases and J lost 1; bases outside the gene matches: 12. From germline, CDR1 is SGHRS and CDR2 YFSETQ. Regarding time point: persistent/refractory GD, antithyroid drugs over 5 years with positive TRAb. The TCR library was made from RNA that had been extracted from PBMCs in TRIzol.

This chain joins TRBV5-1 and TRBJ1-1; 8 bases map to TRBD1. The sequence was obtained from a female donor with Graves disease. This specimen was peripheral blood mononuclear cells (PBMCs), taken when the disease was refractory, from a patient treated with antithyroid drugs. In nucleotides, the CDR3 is TGCGCCAGCAGCCGGGACCCTTCCGGGACAGGGAACACTGAAGCTTTCTTT. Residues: CASSRDPSGTGNTEAFF.